The T cell receptor (beta chain) described here comes from a study of beta chain features in type 1 diabetes. Whole-study results and caveats: In patients and controls equally, PCR might favor templates that are shorter. Healthy donors had naive, central memory and Treg TCRB repertoires that appeared less similar than those seen among patients.

Isolated RNA was reverse transcribed in full, so expressed TCRB transcripts were sequenced. The data were produced by immunoSEQ multiplex PCR, yet TCRdb's version contains in-frame clones alone and is incomplete. This repertoire shows under 150,000 clones, 6.5% to 8.5% found once; its top ten account for about 1.5%. This clone was counted between two and nine times. Its specificity is unknown. The CDR3 covers 15 residues. V lost 0 bases and J lost 8, with 14 bases in between. In germline, CDR1 is SGDLS, CDR2 YYNGEE. The specimen was central memory CD4+ T cells from blood. This chain joins TRBV9 and TRBJ1-4; the D gene is possibly TRBD1 (5 bases). This clonotype was obtained from a woman in her thirties in good health. The CDR3 nucleotides read TGTGCCAGCAGCGTAGGGCCAAGTGGGGGGGAAAAACTGTTTTTT. It translates to CASSVGPSGGEKLFF.